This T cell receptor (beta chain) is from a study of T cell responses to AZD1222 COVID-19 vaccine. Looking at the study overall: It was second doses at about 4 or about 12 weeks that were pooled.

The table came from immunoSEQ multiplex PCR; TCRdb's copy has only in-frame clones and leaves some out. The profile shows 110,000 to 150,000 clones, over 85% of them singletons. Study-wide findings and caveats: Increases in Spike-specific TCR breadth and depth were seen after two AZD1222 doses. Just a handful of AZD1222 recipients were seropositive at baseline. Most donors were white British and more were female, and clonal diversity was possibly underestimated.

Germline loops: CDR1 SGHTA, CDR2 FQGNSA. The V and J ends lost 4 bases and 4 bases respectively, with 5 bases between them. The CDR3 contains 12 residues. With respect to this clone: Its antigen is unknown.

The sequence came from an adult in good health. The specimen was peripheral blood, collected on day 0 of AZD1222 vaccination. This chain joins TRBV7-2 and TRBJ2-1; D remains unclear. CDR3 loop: CASSSLYNEQFF. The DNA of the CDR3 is TGTGCCAGCAGCTCCCTATACAATGAGCAGTTCTTC.